The next 25 T cell receptor beta chains were all read from a single sample in a study of T-cell reconstitution after alpha-beta-depleted transplantation in children. TCRbeta library preparation incorporated unique molecular identifiers. Each CDR3 protein gets one entry after TCRdb re-called the PCR reads with MiXCR. The profile shows approximately 200,000 distinct CDR3 sequences, less than 15% of them singletons. The starting material was PBMCs from the stem cell graft donor, obtained from the stem cell graft. These receptors were obtained from a human donor who donated a stem cell graft to a child with acute lymphoblastic leukemia.

This chain uses TRBV12-3 or TRBV12-4 with TRBJ2-1; 8 bases fit TRBD2. The CDR3 consists of 14 residues. Trimming cost V 6 bases and J 4 bases; bases outside gene matches: 5. The CDR3: CASRLAGKYNEQFF. The CDR3 nucleotides are TGTGCCAGCAGGCTAGCGGGCAAGTACAATGAGCAGTTCTTC.

The sample holds many counts of this clonotype. This chain links TRBV7-8 with TRBJ2-5; D remains ambiguous. The length of the CDR3 is 15 residues. Germline CDR1 is SGHVS and CDR2 is FQNEAQ. V lost 5 bases, J lost 1 base, and 14 bases lay in between. The CDR3 region has the DNA TGTGCCAGCAGCCCCCTCCAAGGGCCCCAAGAGACCCAGTACTTC. Encoded protein: CASSPLQGPQETQYF.

In nucleotides, the CDR3 is TGCGCCAGCAGCTTGGTCTCCGGGACAGGGAACGGCTACACCTTC. Translating it yields CASSLVSGTGNGYTF. The chain joins TRBV5-1 to TRBJ1-2; 9 bases align to TRBD1. The CDR3 consists of 15 residues. Trimming removed 0 bases from V and 8 bases from J; junction bases left unmatched: 8. Germline assignment: CDR1 SGHRS and CDR2 YFSETQ.

This clonotype was seen ten or more times. The chain couples TRBV5-1 to TRBJ2-1, with D possibly being TRBD2 (5 bases). Between the trimmed V and J ends, which lost 7 bases and 1 base, there was a span of 12 bases. There are 14 residues in the CDR3. Looked up from germline, CDR1 is SGHRS and CDR2 is YFSETQ. Written as DNA, the CDR3 is TGCGCCAGCGGGGAAGCGGAATCCTACAATGAGCAGTTCTTC. This encodes CASGEAESYNEQFF.

This clonotype was counted at least ten times. V is TRBV5-1 and J is TRBJ2-1; 9 nucleotides line up with TRBD1. The CDR3 extends over 15 amino acids. After removal of 4 bases from V and 5 bases from J, the junction contained 7 bases not matched to a gene. From germline, CDR1 is SGHRS and CDR2 YFSETQ. The CDR3 spells CASSLPGTGNNEQFF. CDR3 sequence (DNA): TGCGCCAGCAGCCTTCCCGGGACAGGGAACAATGAGCAGTTCTTC.

This clonotype was recorded many times. This chain uses TRBV12-3 or TRBV12-4 with TRBJ1-1; no firm D call. The V end lost 1 base, the J end lost 2 bases, and 5 bases lay between the germline ends. The CDR3 is made up of 13 amino acids. The CDR3 loop is CASSLGHNTEAFF. In DNA form, the CDR3 reads TGTGCCAGCAGTTTAGGGCACAACACTGAAGCTTTCTTT.

In its sample, this clonotype was seen many times. The chain joins TRBV5-1 to TRBJ2-3, with 9 nucleotides matching TRBD1. The CDR3 covers 15 residues. Trimming cost V 3 bases and J 3 bases; bases outside gene matches: 5. Germline assignment: CDR1 SGHRS and CDR2 YFSETQ. The CDR3 here is CASSSTGGFTDTQYF. The CDR3 bases are TGCGCCAGCAGCTCCACAGGGGGCTTTACAGATACGCAGTATTTT.

In its sample, this clonotype was seen many times. The J gene is TRBJ2-3, the V gene TRBV20-1; D is ambiguous. The CDR3 spans 12 residues. The V end lost 6 bases, the J end lost 8 bases, and 15 bases lay between the germline ends. The germline CDR1 and CDR2 sequences are DFQATT and SNEGSKA (reference sequence). CDR3 loop: CSAPASDVTQYF. The DNA for the CDR3 is TGCAGTGCCCCCGCGTCTGATGTTACGCAGTATTTT.

This clonotype was found a few times. CDR3 protein: CASSDSGGGETQYF. The CDR3 nucleotides read TGTGCCAGCAGTGATTCGGGGGGAGGCGAGACCCAGTACTTC. The chain employs TRBV2 and TRBJ2-5; 7 nucleotides match TRBD2. Germline CDR1 reads SNHLY; CDR2 reads FYNNEI. The CDR3 covers 14 residues. With V trimmed by 3 bases and J by 5 bases, 6 bases remained unmatched.

V and J are TRBV5-1 and TRBJ2-5; TRBD2 agrees at 11 bases. Germline V gives CDR1 SGHRS, CDR2 YFSETQ. With 5 bases clipped from V and 5 bases from J, the junction kept 17 bases outside the gene matches. The CDR3 has 18 residues. CDR3 nucleotide sequence: TGCGCCAGCAGAAGGAAGCTAGCGGGAGGTTGGGGGTACGAGACCCAGTACTTC. Amino acid sequence: CASRRKLAGGWGYETQYF.

There are many counts of this clonotype. V and J are TRBV5-1 and TRBJ1-1; 10 bases line up with TRBD1. The CDR3 contains 14 residues. Per germline, CDR1 SGHRS and CDR2 YFSETQ. The V gene end was trimmed by 2 bases and the J gene end by 5 bases; junction bases not matched to a gene: 3. The CDR3: CASSLTGQGTEAFF. The CDR3 DNA sequence: TGCGCCAGCAGCTTAACGGGACAGGGGACTGAAGCTTTCTTT.

This clonotype was seen many times. The rearrangement links TRBV5-1 to TRBJ2-7; D gene uncertain. Deletions cut 4 bases from V and 6 bases from J, with 17 bases between. CDR1 is SGHRS, CDR2 YFSETQ, per germline. The CDR3 loop spans 14 amino acids. The CDR3 protein is CASSPGLTFFEQYF. The CDR3 DNA follows: TGCGCCAGCAGCCCCGGGTTGACCTTCTTCGAGCAGTACTTC.

This clonotype was seen at least ten times. The CDR3 bases are TGTGCCATCAGTGAGTCGCTAGGTAGGGGCGAGCAGTTCTTC. It specifies CAISESLGRGEQFF. The genes are TRBV10-3 and TRBJ2-1; weak D call: TRBD1 (5 bases). Per the germline V gene, CDR1 is ENHRY and CDR2 is SYGVKD. Between the trimmed V and J ends, which lost 0 bases and 10 bases, there was a span of 13 bases. This CDR3 is 14 amino acids long.

A remark on this clonotype: This may arise from a read error, as a much more abundant clone is one base away. The gene calls are TRBV4-2 and TRBJ2-7; the D gene is possibly TRBD2 (5 bases). V was clipped by 1 base and J by 3 bases, with 7 bases between them. CDR1 and CDR2 (germline): LGHNA, YNFKEQ. This CDR3 region has 13 residues. DNA for the CDR3: TGTGCCAGCAGCCAAGCCGGGAACTACGAGCAGTACTTC. Residues: CASSQAGNYEQYF.

This clonotype was observed many times. The chain couples TRBV6-1 to TRBJ2-7, with 7 bases fitting TRBD2. The V and J ends lost 6 bases and 3 bases, in that order; junction bases with no gene match: 5. Germline loops: CDR1 MNHNS, CDR2 SASEGT. This CDR3 comprises 13 residues. CDR3 bases: TGTGCCAGCAGGCGGGAGTTCAGCTACGAGCAGTACTTC. It specifies CASRREFSYEQYF.

This clonotype was seen at least ten times. V usage is TRBV29-1 and J usage is TRBJ2-1, with D tentatively TRBD2 (5 bases). CDR3 length: 16 residues. Trimming took off 6 bases at V and 2 bases at J, with 20 bases between the two ends. Germline CDR1 is SQVTM and CDR2 is ANQGSEA. The CDR3 loop is CSVAKSSFSTYNEQFF. In DNA, the CDR3 is TGCAGCGTAGCTAAATCTAGCTTTAGTACCTACAATGAGCAGTTCTTC.

This clonotype was seen a few times. The gene calls are TRBV5-1 and TRBJ2-3; TRBD1 agrees at 7 bases. The V gene end was trimmed by 0 bases and the J gene end by 2 bases; junction bases not matched to a gene: 6. Per germline, CDR1 SGHRS and CDR2 YFSETQ. CDR3 length equals 16 residues. CDR3 in DNA: TGCGCCAGCAGCTTGGCCGTCGACAGGGTCACAGATACGCAGTATTTT. It translates to CASSLAVDRVTDTQYF.

This clonotype was seen at least ten times. The CDR3 DNA reads TGTGCCAGCAGTCGTCTTCGCGGTACGCAGTATTTT. It is translated as CASSRLRGTQYF. The chain links TRBV12-3 or TRBV12-4 to TRBJ2-3; D is uncertain. Trimming removed 5 bases at V and 8 bases at J, with 11 bases between. The CDR3 covers 12 residues.

This chain links TRBV20-1 with TRBJ1-2, with a weak D call TRBD1 (5 bases). Germline assignment: CDR1 DFQATT and CDR2 SNEGSKA (reference sequence). V lost 3 bases to trimming and J lost 2 bases, with 13 bases between them. CDR3 length: 14 amino acids. The DNA of the CDR3 is TGCAGTGCTAGTAACTGGGGCGAAAACTATGGCTACACCTTC. It codes for CSASNWGENYGYTF.

This clonotype occurred many times. CDR3 nucleotides: TGTGCCAGCAGTCCGACAGGGGGCGGAGAGACCCAGTACTTC. This gives the protein CASSPTGGGETQYF. The chain uses TRBV12-3 or TRBV12-4 and TRBJ2-5; 10 bases match TRBD1. The V and J ends lost 5 bases and 4 bases, in that order; junction bases with no gene match: 4. There are 14 residues in the CDR3.

The genes are TRBV7-2 and TRBJ2-5, with unresolved D. V lost 1 base, J lost 5 bases, and 11 bases lay in between. The CDR3 is 14 residues long. The germline gives CDR1 SGHTA, CDR2 FQGNSA. The CDR3 loop is CASSLEPMVETQYF. CDR3 coding DNA: TGTGCCAGCAGCTTAGAGCCTATGGTGGAGACCCAGTACTTC.

V is TRBV5-4 and J is TRBJ2-5; D not resolved. The V end lost 0 bases, the J end lost 4 bases, and 7 bases lay between the germline ends. This CDR3 spans 13 amino acids. Per the germline V gene, CDR1 is SGHNT and CDR2 is YYREEE (reference sequence). DNA of the CDR3: TGTGCCAGCAGCTTGGGGGTTTCAGAGACCCAGTACTTC. Encoded protein: CASSLGVSETQYF.

CDR3 in DNA: TGTGCCATGAGCCCCGCAGGAGGGGACTACGAGCAGTACTTC. Its protein product is CAMSPAGGDYEQYF. The V and J genes are TRBV4-2 and TRBJ2-7, with a weak D call TRBD2 (6 bases). This CDR3 is built from 14 residues. V lost 10 bases to trimming and J lost 3 bases, with 19 bases between them. Germline CDR1 reads LGHNA; CDR2 reads YNFKEQ.

This clonotype was seen only once. This rearrangement joins TRBV4-2 to TRBJ2-7; D is undetermined. V lost 2 bases and J 6 bases, leaving 8 bases between the germline ends. The CDR3 has 12 amino acids. The germline CDR1 and CDR2 sequences are LGHNA and YNFKEQ. In nucleotides, the CDR3 is TGTGCCAGCAGCCAATTAAGGTCCGAGCAGTACTTC. Its translation: CASSQLRSEQYF.

The chain joins TRBV18 to TRBJ2-7; TRBD1 matches at 9 bases. Germline V CDR1 and CDR2: KGHSH, LQKENI. J lost 7 bases, V lost 4 bases, and 11 bases had no gene match. The CDR3 is 15 residues long. For the CDR3, the DNA is TGTGCCAGCTCACTTCCGGGACAGGGAGTTTCTGAGCAGTACTTC. It translates to CASSLPGQGVSEQYF.